This TCR beta chain originates from a study of blood T cell repertoires in COVID-19. Study in general: T cells, B-cell-depleted T cells, or PBMCs supplied cDNA or gDNA.

V gave up 5 bases and J gave up 0 bases, with 20 bases separating them. Per the germline V gene, CDR1 is SGHDN and CDR2 is FVKESK. The CDR3 covers 18 residues. Residents of about two dozen US areas, aged roughly 18 to 95 years, made up the participants. Authors' methods: Reference gene primer amplification in the assay estimated nucleated cell counts. Repertoires were generated with immunoSEQ multiplex PCR, while TCRdb's copy carries only in-frame clones and drops some. For V, J and clone size, that table is used; D and trimming come from the DNA. The data contain roughly 500,000 clones, roughly 90% of them singletons.

Sequencing was performed on PBMCs or T cells enriched from blood (not recorded which). The source is a woman in her 40s who had recovered from COVID-19. J is TRBJ2-1 and V is TRBV14; the D gene is possibly TRBD2 (6 bases). As DNA, the CDR3 is TGTGCCAGCAGCTCCCGGGACTCCCCGATAAGCTCCTACAATGAGCAGTTCTTC. This sequence encodes CASSSRDSPISSYNEQFF.